The source of this T cell receptor beta chain is a study of T cells after yellow fever vaccination. Findings and caveats of the study: Contamination of FACS-sorted repertoires by abundant clonotypes from the bulk population could occur.

TCRdb reprocessed the 5' RACE reads via MiXCR and lists one record per CDR3 protein. The sample holds a few hundred thousand distinct CDR3 sequences, approximately 3.9% seen once. As for this clonotype: The antigen is not known.

The CDR3 length is 14 residues. Germline values: CDR1 SQVTM, CDR2 ANQGSEA. The ends were cut back, 3 bases at V and 0 bases at J, with 11 bases in the middle. The chain uses TRBV29-1 and TRBJ1-1, with D tentatively TRBD1 (6 bases). Here the sequenced sample was PBMCs, taken 5 days after the yellow fever booster vaccination. The origin of this receptor is a man aged 18 to 35 who received the YFV17D yellow fever vaccine. The CDR3 here is CSVERTAMNTEAFF. CDR3 sequence (DNA): TGCAGCGTTGAGAGGACAGCTATGAACACTGAAGCTTTCTTT.